One sample yielded the 25 T cell receptor beta chains listed below, sequenced in a study of human T cells and chemical hapten exposure. This sample's time point: pre-sensitization, week 0. Treatment specified: therapeutic diphenylcyclopropenone sensitization with weekly scalp DPC. TCRdb re-derived calls from the RACE reads in MiXCR, one entry per CDR3 protein. The sample records around 56,000 distinct CDR3 sequences, 9.9% being singletons. The input for sequencing was whole blood, taken in connection with sensitization to the hapten diphenylcyclopropenone (DPC). The receptor source for this set is a man aged 35 to 55 with alopecia areata. Some clones in this sample may be carry-over from other donors' samples.

The J gene is TRBJ2-3, the V gene TRBV7-8, with no clear D. CDR1 is SGHVS and CDR2 is FQNEAQ in the germline V gene. V gave up 5 bases and J gave up 3 bases, with 15 bases separating them. The length of the CDR3 is 15 residues. The CDR3 spells CASSHPGVVTDTQYF. The CDR3 coding sequence is TGTGCCAGCAGCCATCCCGGAGTCGTGACAGATACGCAGTATTTT.

This clonotype was seen many times. The chain couples TRBV3-1 to TRBJ1-1, with unresolved D. This CDR3 region has 12 residues. Between the trimmed V and J ends, which lost 1 base and 4 bases, there was a span of 4 bases. The germline V gene has CDR1 LGHDT and CDR2 YNNKEL (reference sequence). The CDR3: CASSQAGTEAFF. For the CDR3, the DNA is TGTGCCAGCAGCCAAGCCGGCACTGAAGCTTTCTTT. Drawing the rest from reference TRBV3-1 and TRBJ1-1, the complete variable domain is DTAVSQTPKYLVTQMGNDKSIKCEQNLGHDTMYWYKQDSKKFLKIMFSYNNKELIINETVPNRFSPKSPDKAHLNLHINSLELGDSAVYFCASSQAGTEAFFGQGTRLTVV.

The V call is TRBV12-3 or TRBV12-4, the J call TRBJ2-3; D unresolved. The V end was cut by 8 bases, the J end by 2 bases, with 8 bases between. The CDR3 is 12 amino acids. The CDR3 bases are TGTGCCAGCTTCCGATACACAGATACGCAGTATTTT. It specifies CASFRYTDTQYF.

This clonotype was seen ten or more times. This rearrangement joins TRBV12-3 or TRBV12-4 to TRBJ1-2; D ambiguous. V dropped 5 bases and J dropped 8 bases, with 18 bases sitting between them. This CDR3 has 14 residues. CDR3: CASSPDPAYEGYTF. Written as DNA, the CDR3 is TGTGCCAGCAGTCCCGATCCCGCATACGAAGGCTACACCTTC.

This clonotype was counted a few times. The genes are TRBV6-1 and TRBJ2-7; D could derive from TRBD1 or TRBD2 (5 bases each). The CDR3 has 14 residues. Per germline, CDR1 MNHNS and CDR2 SASEGT. The ends were cut back, 0 bases at V and 3 bases at J, with 9 bases in the middle. The CDR3 protein is CASSEALRGYEQYF. CDR3 DNA: TGTGCCAGCAGTGAAGCGTTGAGGGGCTACGAGCAGTACTTC.

V and J are TRBV6-1 and TRBJ2-7, with unresolved D. The CDR3 is made up of 11 amino acids. Trimming cost V 8 bases and J 1 base, with 6 bases left between them. Germline V gives CDR1 MNHNS, CDR2 SASEGT. CDR3 bases: TGTGCCAGCTGGCAGTCCTACGAGCAGTACTTC. Its protein product is CASWQSYEQYF.

The J gene is TRBJ2-3, the V gene TRBV6-6; 9 bases map to TRBD1. Germline trimming cut 6 bases from V and 2 bases from J; bases unmatched to any gene: 6. From germline, CDR1 is MNHNY and CDR2 SVGAGI (reference sequence). The CDR3 sequence is 15 residues long. CDR3 sequence (DNA): TGTGCCAGCAGACTAGGACAGGGGATCACAGATACGCAGTATTTT. Encoded protein: CASRLGQGITDTQYF.

This sequence joins TRBV12-3 or TRBV12-4 and TRBJ1-5; D is possibly TRBD1 (5 bases). The CDR3 extends over 15 amino acids. The V end lost 4 bases, the J end lost 2 bases, and 12 bases lay between the germline ends. The CDR3 loop reads CASSSQGLGNQPQHF. In nucleotides, the CDR3 is TGTGCCAGCAGTTCCCAGGGACTGGGCAATCAGCCCCAGCATTTT.

Ten or more counts support this clonotype. The chain combines TRBV19 with TRBJ2-2; perhaps TRBD2 as D (6 bases). The germline V and J ends were trimmed by 2 bases and 3 bases, with 13 bases remaining between them. CDR3 length: 16 residues. Germline CDR1 is LNHDA and CDR2 is SQIVND (reference sequence). CDR3 coding DNA: TGTGCCAGTAGTATAACCGGGAGCCTAGACACCGGGGAGCTGTTTTTT. Encoded protein: CASSITGSLDTGELFF.

This clonotype was found many times. The chain joins TRBV20-1 to TRBJ2-7; 8 nucleotides align to TRBD2. Germline values: CDR1 DFQATT, CDR2 SNEGSKA (reference sequence). The length of the CDR3 is 15 residues. V shed 4 bases and J 2 bases; nucleotides not matched to a gene: 10. CDR3 sequence (DNA): TGCAGTGCTAAGGTCCTTAGCGGGATCCCCTACGAGCAGTACTTC. This sequence encodes CSAKVLSGIPYEQYF.

This clonotype has just a few counts. The V gene is TRBV11-1, the J gene TRBJ2-1; 8 bases agree with TRBD1. This CDR3 region has 22 residues. Germline V gene sequence: CDR1 SGHAT, CDR2 FQDESV (reference sequence). The V gene end was trimmed by 4 bases and the J gene end by 5 bases; junction bases not matched to a gene: 28. The CDR3 here is CASSSLTYRGTGGPPEDNEQFF. The DNA for the CDR3 is TGTGCCAGCAGCTCACTAACGTATCGCGGGACAGGCGGACCACCCGAGGACAATGAGCAGTTCTTC.

This clonotype was counted ten times or more. This chain uses TRBV28 with TRBJ1-5; 11 bases match TRBD1. From germline, CDR1 is MDHEN and CDR2 SYDVKM. Trimming cost V 2 bases and J 7 bases; bases outside gene matches: 1. This CDR3 is 14 amino acids long. The DNA of the CDR3 is TGTGCCAGCAGTTTAGGGACAGGGGGGCAGCCCCAGCATTTT. It is translated as CASSLGTGGQPQHF.

This sequence joins TRBV11-2 and TRBJ1-4; tentative D call: TRBD1 (6 bases). Trimming cost V 0 bases and J 4 bases, with 12 bases left between them. Germline loops: CDR1 SGHAT, CDR2 FQNNGV. There are 16 residues in the CDR3. The CDR3 loop reads CASSLEGAAGNEKLFF. CDR3 DNA sequence: TGTGCCAGCAGCTTAGAGGGGGCAGCTGGTAATGAAAAACTGTTTTTT. The complete variable domain, with remaining parts taken from reference TRBV11-2 and TRBJ1-4, reads EAGVAQSPRYKIIEKRQSVAFWCNPISGHATLYWYQQILGQGPKLLIQFQNNGVVDDSQLPKDRFSAERLKGVDSTLKIQPAKLEDSAVYLCASSLEGAAGNEKLFFGSGTQLSVL.

The chain links TRBV5-6 to TRBJ2-2; weak D call: TRBD1 (6 bases). The CDR3 has 17 residues. Trimming cost V 2 bases and J 3 bases, with 17 bases left between them. The germline gives CDR1 SGHDT, CDR2 YYEEEE. CDR3: CASSFIKWTEDTGELFF. CDR3 DNA: TGTGCCAGCAGCTTTATTAAATGGACAGAGGACACCGGGGAGCTGTTTTTT.

The gene calls are TRBV7-8 and TRBJ1-5; 7 bases agree with TRBD1. Germline CDR1 reads SGHVS; CDR2 reads FQNEAQ. The CDR3 spans 14 residues. V shed 9 bases, J shed 2 bases, and the junction held 7 bases outside the gene matches. The CDR3 coding sequence is TGTGCCAGGAGCATTGACAGGGGCAATCAGCCCCAGCATTTT. Translating it yields CARSIDRGNQPQHF.

This clonotype occurred many times. The chain links TRBV19 to TRBJ1-1, with D possibly being TRBD1 (5 bases). This CDR3 has 13 residues. CDR1 is LNHDA and CDR2 is SQIVND in the germline V gene (reference sequence). Trimming took 2 bases from V and 11 from J, leaving 15 bases between them. In DNA form, the CDR3 reads TGTGCCAGTAGTATAAGGGACGGGATGTACGCTTTCTTT. Its protein product is CASSIRDGMYAFF.

V usage is TRBV29-1 and J usage is TRBJ1-5; maybe TRBD1 (5 bases). The V gene's germline CDR1 is SQVTM and CDR2 ANQGSEA. CDR3 size: 14 residues. V was trimmed by 6 bases and J by 2 bases, leaving 14 bases between them. CDR3 sequence reads: CSVAVGGGNQPQHF. The CDR3 DNA reads TGCAGCGTCGCCGTGGGGGGAGGCAATCAGCCCCAGCATTTT. The whole variable domain, filled in from reference TRBV29-1 and TRBJ1-5, reads SAVISQKPSRDICQRGTSLTIQCQVDSQVTMMFWYRQQPGQSLTLIATANQGSEATYESGFVIDKFPISRPNLTFSTLTVSNMSPEDSSIYLCSVAVGGGNQPQHFGDGTRLSIL.

V gene TRBV7-2 combines with J gene TRBJ2-7; unclear D gene. Germline CDR1 is SGHTA and CDR2 is FQGNSA. Trimming left V 1 base short and J 2 bases short, with 9 bases between. CDR3 length: 14 amino acids. The DNA for the CDR3 is TGTGCCAGCAGCTTAGGTGACCAGACCTACGAGCAGTACTTC. Translating gives CASSLGDQTYEQYF.

V and J are TRBV27 and TRBJ2-7; unclear D gene. The CDR3 is 13 amino acids. In germline, CDR1 is MNHEY, CDR2 SMNVEV (reference sequence). Between the trimmed V and J ends, which lost 3 bases and 7 bases, there was a span of 13 bases. CDR3 protein: CASSFGPRQEQYF. CDR3 bases: TGTGCCAGCAGTTTTGGACCTCGTCAAGAGCAGTACTTC.

This clonotype was seen at least ten times. V gene TRBV5-6 combines with J gene TRBJ1-1; 11 bases align to TRBD1. Germline CDR1 is SGHDT and CDR2 is YYEEEE. This CDR3 is 15 amino acids long. J was trimmed by 1 base and V by 3 bases; bases with no gene match: 2. In DNA, the CDR3 is TGTGCCAGCAGCTGGGGACAGGGGGAGAACACTGAAGCTTTCTTT. It encodes CASSWGQGENTEAFF.

This clonotype was recorded at least ten times. The CDR3 DNA sequence: TGTGCCAGCAGTGAAAGAGGTGACGCGAATGAGCAGTTCTTC. Encoded protein: CASSERGDANEQFF. The V call is TRBV6-4, the J call TRBJ2-1; D is undetermined. The ends were cut back, 3 bases at V and 7 bases at J, with 13 bases in the middle. The CDR3 is 14 amino acids. Germline V lookup: CDR1 MRHNA, CDR2 SNTAGT.

This chain joins TRBV28 and TRBJ2-3, with a tentative D call TRBD1 (6 bases). The germline V gene has CDR1 MDHEN and CDR2 SYDVKM. The CDR3 contains 14 residues. V was trimmed by 5 bases and J by 1 base, leaving 10 bases between them. CDR3 DNA sequence: TGTGCCAGCAGTCCTTACAGGGGCACAGATACGCAGTATTTT. This gives the protein CASSPYRGTDTQYF.

This clonotype was detected a few times. The chain carries TRBV15 and TRBJ2-5; perhaps TRBD1 as D (6 bases). The length of the CDR3 is 14 residues. Between the trimmed V and J ends, which lost 0 bases and 3 bases, there was a span of 8 bases. The germline V gene encodes CDR1 LNHNV and CDR2 YYDKDF (reference sequence). The CDR3 DNA reads as TGTGCCACCAGCAGAGATCCAGGGGAAGAGACCCAGTACTTC. This codes for CATSRDPGEETQYF.

This clonotype was observed a handful of times. The rearrangement uses TRBV24-1 and TRBJ1-2; a weak D match, TRBD1 (6 bases). CDR3 size: 13 residues. Germline CDR1 and CDR2: KGHDR and SFDVKD. Trimming shortened V by 6 bases and J by 4 bases, and 11 bases separated the two germline ends. Written as DNA, the CDR3 is TGTGCCACCAGTCAAGGGGGTGCCTATGGCTACACCTTC. Amino acid sequence: CATSQGGAYGYTF.

Only a few counts were recorded for this clonotype. The chain carries TRBV12-3 or TRBV12-4 and TRBJ1-4, with 7 bases fitting TRBD1. Germline trimming cut 3 bases from V and 8 bases from J; bases unmatched to any gene: 9. The CDR3 is made up of 15 amino acids. CDR3 region: CASSFSAGGKEKLFF. CDR3 coding DNA: TGTGCCAGCAGTTTCTCGGCAGGGGGAAAGGAAAAACTGTTTTTT.